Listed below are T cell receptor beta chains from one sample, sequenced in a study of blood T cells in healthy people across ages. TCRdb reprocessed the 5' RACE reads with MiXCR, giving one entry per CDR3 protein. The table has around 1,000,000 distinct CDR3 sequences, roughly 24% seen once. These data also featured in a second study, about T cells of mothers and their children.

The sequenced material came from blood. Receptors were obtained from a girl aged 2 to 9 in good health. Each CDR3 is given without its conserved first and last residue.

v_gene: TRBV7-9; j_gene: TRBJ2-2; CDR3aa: ASSWGQGAGTGELF
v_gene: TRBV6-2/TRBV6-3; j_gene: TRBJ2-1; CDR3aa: ASRMTDISYNEQF
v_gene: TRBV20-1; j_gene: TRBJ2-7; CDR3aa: SASDRGSYEQY
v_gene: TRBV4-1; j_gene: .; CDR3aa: ASSLGPGQGSYEQY
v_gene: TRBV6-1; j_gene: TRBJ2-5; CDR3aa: ASSGLGDRGWETQY
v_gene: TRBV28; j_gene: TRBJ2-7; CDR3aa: ASTLTGHPYEQY
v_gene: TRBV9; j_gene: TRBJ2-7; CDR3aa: ASSVGRAGGQY
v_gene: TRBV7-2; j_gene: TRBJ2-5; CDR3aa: ASSLALGTEETQY
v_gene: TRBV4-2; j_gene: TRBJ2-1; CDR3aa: ASSQWAGANEQF
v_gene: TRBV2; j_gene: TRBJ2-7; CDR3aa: ASSNLLAGDH
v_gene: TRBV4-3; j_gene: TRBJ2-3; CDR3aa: ASSQGPLAGPTDTQY
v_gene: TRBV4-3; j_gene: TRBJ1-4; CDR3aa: ASSYNTELF
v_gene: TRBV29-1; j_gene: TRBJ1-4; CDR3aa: SVVEGFYEKLF
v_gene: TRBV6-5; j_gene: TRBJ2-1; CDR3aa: ASSTSTRGQF
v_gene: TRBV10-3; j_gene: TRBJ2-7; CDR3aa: AISEAGRTDEQY
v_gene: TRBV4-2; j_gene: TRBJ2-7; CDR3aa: ASSQDWTRGSYEQY
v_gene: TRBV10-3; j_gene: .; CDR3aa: AISDSPGTLNEQY
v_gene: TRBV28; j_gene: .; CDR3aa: ATGGELGGGETQY
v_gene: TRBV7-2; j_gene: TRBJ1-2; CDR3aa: ASSPVRQGLDGYT
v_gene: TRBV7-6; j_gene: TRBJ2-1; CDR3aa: ASSLAEDRVGSDEQF
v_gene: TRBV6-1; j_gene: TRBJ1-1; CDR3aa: ASSLRDRVAMNTEAF
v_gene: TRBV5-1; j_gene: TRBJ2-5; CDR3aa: ASSSEQGWETQY
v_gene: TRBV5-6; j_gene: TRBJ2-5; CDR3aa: ASSLAASEETQY
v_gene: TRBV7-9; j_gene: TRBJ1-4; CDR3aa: ASSFTGTENEKLF
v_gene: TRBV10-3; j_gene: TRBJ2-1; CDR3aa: AISPSGEQF
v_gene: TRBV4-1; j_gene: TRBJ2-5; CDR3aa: ASSLTGLPETQY
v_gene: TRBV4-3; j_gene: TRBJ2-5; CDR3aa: ASSPRTGTETQY
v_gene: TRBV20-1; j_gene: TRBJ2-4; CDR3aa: SARDIRGGAKNIQY
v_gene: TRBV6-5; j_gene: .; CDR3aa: ASSSTTGNEQF
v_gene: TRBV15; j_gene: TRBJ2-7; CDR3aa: ATSLGDHYEQY
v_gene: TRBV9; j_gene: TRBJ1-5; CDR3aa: ASSVRNQTGQLNQPQH
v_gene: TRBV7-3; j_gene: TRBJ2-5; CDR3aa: ASSPSSGGAGTQY
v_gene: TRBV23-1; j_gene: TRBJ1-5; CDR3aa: ASRGQGGNQPQH
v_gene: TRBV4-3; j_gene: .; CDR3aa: ASSQAGTGPYEQY
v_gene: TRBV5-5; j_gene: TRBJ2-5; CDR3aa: ASRAAETQY
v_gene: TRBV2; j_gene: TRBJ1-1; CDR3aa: ASSEEDTKAF
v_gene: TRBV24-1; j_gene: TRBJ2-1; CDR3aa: ATSDLRGNSYNEQF
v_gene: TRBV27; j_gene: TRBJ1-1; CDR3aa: ASSFSETGNTEAF
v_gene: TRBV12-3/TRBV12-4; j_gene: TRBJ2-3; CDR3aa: ASRLGTIRGDTQY
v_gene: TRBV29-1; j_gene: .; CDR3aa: SVPTGRGPPTGAQF
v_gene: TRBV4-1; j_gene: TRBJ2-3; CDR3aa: ASRTDPSGWETDTQY
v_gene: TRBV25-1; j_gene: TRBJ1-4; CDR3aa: ASSDRRFGEKLF
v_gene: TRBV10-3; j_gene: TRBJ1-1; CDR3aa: AIGSRPGGTEAF
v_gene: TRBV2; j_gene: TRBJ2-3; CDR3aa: ASSERRGTDTQY
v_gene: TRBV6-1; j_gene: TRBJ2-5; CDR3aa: ASSPGLAGFEETQY
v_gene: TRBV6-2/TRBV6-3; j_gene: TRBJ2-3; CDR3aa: ASSYFGGSTDTQY
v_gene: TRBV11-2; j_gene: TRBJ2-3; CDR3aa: ASSPREPLRTDTQY